Shown below are 8 T cell receptor beta chains from a single sample sequenced in a study of blood T cell repertoires in COVID-19. TCRdb keeps only in-frame clones here, not all; method: immunoSEQ multiplex PCR. Counted here are under 400,000 clones, about 90% occurring once; the ten biggest clones make up approximately 1%. The sequenced sample was PBMCs or T cells enriched from blood (not recorded which). The receptor set was obtained from a woman aged 30 to 39 who had been exposed to COVID-19.

The rearrangement uses TRBV10-3 and TRBJ1-4; 8 bases match TRBD1. The CDR3 is 14 amino acids. Unmatched junction bases numbered 6, after V lost 4 bases and J lost 8 bases. Looked up from germline, CDR1 is ENHRY and CDR2 is SYGVKD. The CDR3 loop reads CAISANRGGEKLFF. DNA for the CDR3: TGTGCCATCAGTGCAAACAGGGGGGGCGAAAAACTGTTTTTT.

This chain connects TRBV28 to TRBJ1-2; TRBD1 might be the D (6 bases). V was clipped by 5 bases and J by 8 bases, with 18 bases between them. The CDR3 is 14 amino acids. The germline V gene has CDR1 MDHEN and CDR2 SYDVKM. The CDR3 sequence is CASSPGQLPRGYTF. The CDR3 nucleotides read TGTGCCAGCAGTCCCGGACAGCTCCCTCGAGGCTACACCTTC.

The gene calls are TRBV18 and TRBJ1-1; tentative D call: TRBD1 (5 bases). CDR1 KGHSH and CDR2 LQKENI come from the germline V gene. V lost 6 bases and J lost 6, with 20 bases in between. The CDR3 contains 15 residues. The CDR3 loop reads CASSPGIRGDPEAFF. The CDR3 DNA is TGTGCCAGCTCCCCGGGTATCCGGGGGGATCCTGAAGCTTTCTTT.

The gene calls are TRBV11-2 and TRBJ1-6; TRBD1 agrees at 12 bases. Germline V gives CDR1 SGHAT, CDR2 FQNNGV. The CDR3 totals 18 residues. The V and J ends lost 1 base and 8 bases, in that order; junction bases with no gene match: 9. CDR3 sequence: CASSLVMGQGAFYSPLHF. In nucleotides, the CDR3 is TGTGCCAGCAGCTTAGTAATGGGACAGGGGGCTTTTTATTCACCCCTCCACTTT.

In this sample, this clone turned up once. This chain joins TRBV2 and TRBJ2-1; tentative D call: TRBD2 (6 bases). The CDR3 has 16 residues. CDR1 and CDR2 from the germline V gene are SNHLY and FYNNEI. V was pared by 4 bases and J by 2 bases, with 15 bases between. In DNA form, the CDR3 reads TGTGCCAGCAGTGTGGGACTCCCTAAAACCTACAATGAGCAGTTCTTC. Amino acid sequence: CASSVGLPKTYNEQFF.

This clone was observed a single time. This chain connects TRBV24-1 to TRBJ1-2; 7 bases are shared with TRBD1. The CDR3 runs 14 residues. Germline CDR1 and CDR2: KGHDR and SFDVKD. Losses at the gene ends were 3 bases for V and 3 bases for J; bases not matched to a gene: 3. In DNA, the CDR3 is TGTGCCACCAGTGATACAGGGGCCTACTATGGCTACACCTTC. Encoded protein: CATSDTGAYYGYTF.

The chain is built from TRBV21-1 and TRBJ1-3; no DNA check was done on the table's D call, TRBD1. TRBV21-1 has pseudogene status. The CDR3 has 17 amino acids. CDR3 DNA sequence: TGTGCCAGCAGCCCCATCATACAGCCTCCCGCTGGAAACACCATATATTTT. This codes for CASSPIIQPPAGNTIYF.

The chain has TRBV12-2 and TRBJ1-2. TRBV12-2 is annotated as a pseudogene. The CDR3 length is 13 residues. CDR3 DNA sequence: TGTGCAAGTCGCTTACCCCGTCTCTGTGGCTACACCTTC. Amino acids: CASRLPRLCGYTF.